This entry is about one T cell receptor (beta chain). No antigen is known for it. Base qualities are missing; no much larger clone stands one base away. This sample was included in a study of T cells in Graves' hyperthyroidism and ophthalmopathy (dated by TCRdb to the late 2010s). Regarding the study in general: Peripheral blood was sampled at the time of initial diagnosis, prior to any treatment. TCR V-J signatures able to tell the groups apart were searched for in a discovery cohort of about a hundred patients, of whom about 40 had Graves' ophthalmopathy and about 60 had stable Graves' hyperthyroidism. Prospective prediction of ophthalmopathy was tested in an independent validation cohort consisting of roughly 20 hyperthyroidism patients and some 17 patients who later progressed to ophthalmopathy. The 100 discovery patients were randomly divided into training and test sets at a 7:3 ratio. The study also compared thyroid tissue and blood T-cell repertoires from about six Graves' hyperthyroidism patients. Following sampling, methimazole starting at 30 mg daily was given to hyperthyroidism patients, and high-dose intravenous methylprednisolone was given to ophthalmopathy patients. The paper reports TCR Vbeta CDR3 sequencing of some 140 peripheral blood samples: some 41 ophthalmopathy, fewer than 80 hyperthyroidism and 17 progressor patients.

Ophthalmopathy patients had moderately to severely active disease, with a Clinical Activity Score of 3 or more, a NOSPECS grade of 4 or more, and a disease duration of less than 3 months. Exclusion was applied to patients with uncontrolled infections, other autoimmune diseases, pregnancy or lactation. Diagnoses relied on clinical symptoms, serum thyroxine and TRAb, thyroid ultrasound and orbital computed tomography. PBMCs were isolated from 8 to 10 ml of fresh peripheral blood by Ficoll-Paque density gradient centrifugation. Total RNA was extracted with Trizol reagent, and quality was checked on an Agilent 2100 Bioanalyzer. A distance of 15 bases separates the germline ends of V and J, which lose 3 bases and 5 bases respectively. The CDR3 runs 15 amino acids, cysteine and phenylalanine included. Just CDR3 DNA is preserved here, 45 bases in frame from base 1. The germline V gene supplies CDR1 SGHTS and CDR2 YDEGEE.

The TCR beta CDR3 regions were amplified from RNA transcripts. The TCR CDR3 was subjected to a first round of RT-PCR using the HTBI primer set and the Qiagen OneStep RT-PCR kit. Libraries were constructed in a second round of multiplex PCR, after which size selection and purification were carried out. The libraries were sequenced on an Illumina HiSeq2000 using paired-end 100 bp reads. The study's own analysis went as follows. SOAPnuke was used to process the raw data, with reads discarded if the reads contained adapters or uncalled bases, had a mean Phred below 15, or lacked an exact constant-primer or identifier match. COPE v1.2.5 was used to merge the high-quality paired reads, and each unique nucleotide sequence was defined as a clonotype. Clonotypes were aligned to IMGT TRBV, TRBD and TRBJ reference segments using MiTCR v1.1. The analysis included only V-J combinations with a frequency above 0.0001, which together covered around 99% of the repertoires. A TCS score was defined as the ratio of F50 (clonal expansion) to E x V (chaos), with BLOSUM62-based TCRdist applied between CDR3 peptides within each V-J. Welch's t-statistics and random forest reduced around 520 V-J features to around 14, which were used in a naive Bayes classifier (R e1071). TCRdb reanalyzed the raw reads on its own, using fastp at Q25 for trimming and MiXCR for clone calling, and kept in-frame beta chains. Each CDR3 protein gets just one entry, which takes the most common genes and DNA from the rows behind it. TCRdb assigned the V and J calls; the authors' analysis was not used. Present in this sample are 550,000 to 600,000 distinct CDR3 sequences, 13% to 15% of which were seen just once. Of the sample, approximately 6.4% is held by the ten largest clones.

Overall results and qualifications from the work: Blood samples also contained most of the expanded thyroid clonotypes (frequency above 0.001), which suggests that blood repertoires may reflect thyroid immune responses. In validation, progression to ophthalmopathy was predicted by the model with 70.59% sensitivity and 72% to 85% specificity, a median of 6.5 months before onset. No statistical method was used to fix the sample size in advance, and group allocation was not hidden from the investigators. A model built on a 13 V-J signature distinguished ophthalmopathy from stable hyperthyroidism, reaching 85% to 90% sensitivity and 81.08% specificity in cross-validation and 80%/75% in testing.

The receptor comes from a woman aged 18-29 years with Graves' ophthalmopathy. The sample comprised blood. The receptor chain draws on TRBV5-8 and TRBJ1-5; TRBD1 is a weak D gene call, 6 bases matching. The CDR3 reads CASSSRGQGYQPQHF. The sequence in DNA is TGTGCCAGCAGCTCTCGGGGGCAGGGGTATCAGCCCCAGCATTTT.